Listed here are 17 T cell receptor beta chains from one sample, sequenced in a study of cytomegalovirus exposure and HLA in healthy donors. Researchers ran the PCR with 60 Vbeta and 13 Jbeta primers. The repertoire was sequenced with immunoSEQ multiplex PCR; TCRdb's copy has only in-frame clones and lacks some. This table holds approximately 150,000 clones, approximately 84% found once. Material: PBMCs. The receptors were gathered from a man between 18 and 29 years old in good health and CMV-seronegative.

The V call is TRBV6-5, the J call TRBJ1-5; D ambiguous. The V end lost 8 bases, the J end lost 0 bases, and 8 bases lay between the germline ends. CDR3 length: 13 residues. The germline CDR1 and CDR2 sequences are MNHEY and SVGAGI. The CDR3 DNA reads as TGTGCCAGCCGATACAGTAGCAATCAGCCCCAGCATTTT. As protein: CASRYSSNQPQHF.

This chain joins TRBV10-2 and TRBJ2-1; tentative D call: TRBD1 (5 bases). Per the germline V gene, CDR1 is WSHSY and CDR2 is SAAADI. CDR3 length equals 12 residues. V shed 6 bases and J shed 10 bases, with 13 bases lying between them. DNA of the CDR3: TGCGCCAGCAGCCTTCGGACAACCGAGCAGTTCTTC. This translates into CASSLRTTEQFF.

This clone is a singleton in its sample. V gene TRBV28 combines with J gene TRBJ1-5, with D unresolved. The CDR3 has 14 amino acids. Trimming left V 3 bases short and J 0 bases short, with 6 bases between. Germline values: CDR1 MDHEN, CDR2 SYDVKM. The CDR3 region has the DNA TGTGCCAGCAGTTTTTACAGTAGCAATCAGCCCCAGCATTTT. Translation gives CASSFYSSNQPQHF.

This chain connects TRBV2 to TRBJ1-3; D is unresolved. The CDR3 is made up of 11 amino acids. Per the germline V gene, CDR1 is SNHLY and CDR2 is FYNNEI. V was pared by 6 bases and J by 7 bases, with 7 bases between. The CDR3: CASRGGNTIYF. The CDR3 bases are TGTGCCAGCAGGGGAGGGAACACCATATATTTT.

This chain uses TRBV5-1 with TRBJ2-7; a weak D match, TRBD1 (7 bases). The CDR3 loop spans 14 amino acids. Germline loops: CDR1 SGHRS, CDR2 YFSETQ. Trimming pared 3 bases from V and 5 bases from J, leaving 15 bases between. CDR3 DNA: TGCGCCAGCAGCTCTGGCCCAGGGGGGAACGAGCAGTACTTC. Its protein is CASSSGPGGNEQYF.

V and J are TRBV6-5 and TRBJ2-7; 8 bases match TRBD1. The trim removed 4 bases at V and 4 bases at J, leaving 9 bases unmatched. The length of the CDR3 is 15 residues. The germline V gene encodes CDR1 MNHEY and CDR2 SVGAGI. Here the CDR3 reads CASSFSQGGFYEQYF. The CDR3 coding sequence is TGTGCCAGCAGTTTCTCACAGGGGGGATTTTACGAGCAGTACTTC.

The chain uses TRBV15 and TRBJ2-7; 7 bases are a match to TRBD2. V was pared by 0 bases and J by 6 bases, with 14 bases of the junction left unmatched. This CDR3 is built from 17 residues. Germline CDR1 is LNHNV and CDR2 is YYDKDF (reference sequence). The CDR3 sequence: CATSRDRGREFSGEQYF. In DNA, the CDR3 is TGTGCCACCAGCAGAGATCGAGGGAGGGAATTCTCAGGCGAGCAGTACTTC. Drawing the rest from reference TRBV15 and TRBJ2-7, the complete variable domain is DAMVIQNPRYQVTQFGKPVTLSCSQTLNHNVMYWYQQKSSQAPKLLFHYYDKDFNNEADTPDNFQSRRPNTSFCFLDIRSPGLGDTAMYLCATSRDRGREFSGEQYFGPGTRLTVT.

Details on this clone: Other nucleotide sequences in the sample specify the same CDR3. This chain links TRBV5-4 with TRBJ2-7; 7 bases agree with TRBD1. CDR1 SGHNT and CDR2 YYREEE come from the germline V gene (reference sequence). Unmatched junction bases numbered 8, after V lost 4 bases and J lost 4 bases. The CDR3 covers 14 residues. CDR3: CASSPRTGSYEQYF. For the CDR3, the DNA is TGTGCCAGCAGCCCTAGGACAGGATCGTACGAGCAGTACTTC.

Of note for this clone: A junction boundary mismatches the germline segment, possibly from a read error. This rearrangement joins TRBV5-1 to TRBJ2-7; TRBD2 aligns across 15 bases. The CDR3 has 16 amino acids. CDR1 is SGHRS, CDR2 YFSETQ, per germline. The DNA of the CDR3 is TGCGCCAGCAGCGCGGGACTAGCGGGAGGCTCCCACGAGCAGTACTTC. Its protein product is CASSAGLAGGSHEQYF.

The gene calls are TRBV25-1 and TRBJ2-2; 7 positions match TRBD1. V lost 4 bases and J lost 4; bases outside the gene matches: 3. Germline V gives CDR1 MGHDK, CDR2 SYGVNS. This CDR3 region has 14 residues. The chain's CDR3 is CASSGTGPTGELFF. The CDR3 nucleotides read TGTGCCAGCAGTGGGACAGGACCCACCGGGGAGCTGTTTTTT. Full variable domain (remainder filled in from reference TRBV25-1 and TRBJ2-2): EADIYQTPRYLVIGTGKKITLECSQTMGHDKMYWYQQDPGMELHLIHYSYGVNSTEKGDLSSESTVSRIRTEHFPLTLESARPSHTSQYLCASSGTGPTGELFFGEGSRLTVL.

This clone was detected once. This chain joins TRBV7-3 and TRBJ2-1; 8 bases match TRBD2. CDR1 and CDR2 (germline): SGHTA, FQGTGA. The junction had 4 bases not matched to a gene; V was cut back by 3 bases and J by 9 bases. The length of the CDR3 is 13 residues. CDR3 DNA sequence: TGTGCCAGCAGCTTGGAGCGGGAGAGTGAGCAGTTCTTC. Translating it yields CASSLERESEQFF.

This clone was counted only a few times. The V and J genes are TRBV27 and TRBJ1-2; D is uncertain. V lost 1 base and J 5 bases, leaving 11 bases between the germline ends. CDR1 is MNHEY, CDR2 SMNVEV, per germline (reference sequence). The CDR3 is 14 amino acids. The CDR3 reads CASSLYARGYGYTF. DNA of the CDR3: TGTGCCAGCAGTTTATACGCCCGGGGTTATGGCTACACCTTC.

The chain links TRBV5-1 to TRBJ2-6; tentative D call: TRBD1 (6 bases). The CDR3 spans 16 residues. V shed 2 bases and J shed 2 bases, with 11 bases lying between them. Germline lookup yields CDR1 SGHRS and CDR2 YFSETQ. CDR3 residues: CASSLQGMPGANVLTF. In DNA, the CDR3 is TGCGCCAGCAGCTTACAGGGTATGCCTGGGGCCAACGTCCTGACTTTC.

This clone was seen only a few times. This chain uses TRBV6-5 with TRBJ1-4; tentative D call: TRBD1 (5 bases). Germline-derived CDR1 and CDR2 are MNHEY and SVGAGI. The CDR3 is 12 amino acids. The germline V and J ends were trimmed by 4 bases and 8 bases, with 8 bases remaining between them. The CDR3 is CASSSGHEKLFF. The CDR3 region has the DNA TGTGCCAGCAGTTCAGGGCACGAAAAACTGTTTTTT.

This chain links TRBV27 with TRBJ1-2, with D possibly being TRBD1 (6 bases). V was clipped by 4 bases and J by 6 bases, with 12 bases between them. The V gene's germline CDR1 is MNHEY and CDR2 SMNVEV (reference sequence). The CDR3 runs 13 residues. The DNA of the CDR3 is TGTGCCAGCAGTTCCGGGACAATCGATGGCTACACCTTC. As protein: CASSSGTIDGYTF.

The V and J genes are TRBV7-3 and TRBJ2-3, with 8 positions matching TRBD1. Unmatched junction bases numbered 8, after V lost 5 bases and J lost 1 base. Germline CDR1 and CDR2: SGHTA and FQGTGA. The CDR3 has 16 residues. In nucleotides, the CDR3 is TGTGCCAGCAGCACTGGGACAGGTGGGGGCACAGATACGCAGTATTTT. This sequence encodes CASSTGTGGGTDTQYF.

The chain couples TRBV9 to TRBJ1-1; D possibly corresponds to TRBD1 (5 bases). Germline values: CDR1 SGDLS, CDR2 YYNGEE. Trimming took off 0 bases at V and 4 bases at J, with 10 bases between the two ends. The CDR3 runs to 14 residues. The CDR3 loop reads CASSVARVGTEAFF. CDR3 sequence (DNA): TGTGCCAGCAGCGTAGCCAGGGTAGGCACTGAAGCTTTCTTT. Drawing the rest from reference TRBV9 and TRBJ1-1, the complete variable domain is DSGVTQTPKHLITATGQRVTLRCSPRSGDLSVYWYQQSLDQGLQFLIQYYNGEERAKGNILERFSAQQFPDLHSELNLSSLELGDSALYFCASSVARVGTEAFFGQGTRLTVV.